One T cell receptor (beta chain) is described in this entry. Its target is unknown. A read error may account for a junction end that differs from germline. Cell sorting via CD45RO/CCR7/CD25/CD127/CD95/CD27 was performed to obtain CD4+ naive, central memory, regulatory and stem cell-like memory cells. The sample comes from a study of beta chain features in type 1 diabetes. Across the whole study: Investigators examined around 110 million sorted cells across all samples. Study-level findings and limits: TCRB CDR3s from Type 1 diabetes patients were moderately but significantly shorter in all four CD4+ subsets. No resolution was reached here on whether HLA type influences TCRB rearrangement.

The V gene's germline CDR1 is MNHNY and CDR2 SVGAGI (reference sequence). The CDR3 spans 14 residues. The sequenced template was cDNA made from the entire isolated RNA. Assay used: immunoSEQ multiplex PCR; TCRdb lists only in-frame clones, some missing. This table has approximately 160,000 clones, over 55% appearing once. The chain joins TRBV6-6 to TRBJ2-6, with D possibly being TRBD2 (6 bases). The sample was naive CD4+ T cells from blood. The sequence was collected from a man aged 25 to 45 with type 1 diabetes. Here the CDR3 reads CASSYRGGVSAPSF. For the CDR3, the DNA is TGTGCCAGCAGTTACCGGGGAGGCGTTTCGGCGCCATCCTTC.